The 23 T cell receptor beta chains below were found in one sample sequenced in a study of beta chain features in type 1 diabetes (dated by TCRdb to about 2018). Library generation was performed with the immunoSEQ multiplex PCR assay. All of the isolated RNA was reverse transcribed with the High Capacity cDNA Reverse Transcription Kit, so expressed TCRB transcripts were sequenced. TCRdb limited this immuneACCESS table to in-frame rearrangements with V and J called. A share of clones is missing; checked studies link under half to unresolved V genes, and the rest is unexplained. The sample includes roughly 380,000 clones, with roughly 21% observed a single time. About 0.044% of the sample lies in the top ten. Sequencing was done on a sample of naive CD4+ T cells from blood. Reading the label with the study, this specimen's cell subset or site is: true naive CD4+ T cells. The receptors originated from a woman between 18 and 29 years old in good health.

The J gene is TRBJ1-1, the V gene TRBV27; weak D call: TRBD1 (5 bases). Germline lookup yields CDR1 MNHEY and CDR2 SMNVEV (reference sequence). V was shortened by 4 bases and J by 0 bases, with 15 bases between the two germline ends. The CDR3 loop spans 16 amino acids. The CDR3 DNA is TGTGCCAGCAGTTATAACGGGGGGAGGGTGAACACTGAAGCTTTCTTT. Translating it yields CASSYNGGRVNTEAFF.

This clone was recorded a few times. CDR3 sequence reads: CASSQDRSRGRNQPQHF. CDR3 nucleotides: TGCGCCAGCAGCCAAGATCGATCAAGGGGGCGGAATCAGCCCCAGCATTTT. J is TRBJ1-5 and V is TRBV4-1, with TRBD1 identical over 7 bases. Germline V gene sequence: CDR1 MGHRA, CDR2 YSYEKL. This CDR3 is built from 17 residues. The V and J ends lost 0 bases and 4 bases, in that order; junction bases with no gene match: 9.

The chain uses TRBV5-1 and TRBJ2-5; 7 bases are a match to TRBD1. J lost 5 bases, V lost 5 bases, and 9 bases had no gene match. CDR3 length: 14 amino acids. Germline loops: CDR1 SGHRS, CDR2 YFSETQ. The CDR3 nucleotides read TGCGCCAGCAGTTTACCGGGACAGATGGAGACCCAGTACTTC. Translating it yields CASSLPGQMETQYF.

The gene calls are TRBV29-1 and TRBJ2-2; D possibly corresponds to TRBD2 (6 bases). The length of the CDR3 is 10 residues. Germline assignment: CDR1 SQVTM and CDR2 ANQGSEA. V dropped 6 bases and J dropped 9 bases, with 8 bases sitting between them. CDR3 amino acids: CSVGGRELFF. In nucleotides, the CDR3 is TGCAGCGTGGGAGGTCGGGAGCTGTTTTTT.

The chain joins TRBV9 to TRBJ1-2, with 8 bases lining up with TRBD1. CDR1 is SGDLS and CDR2 is YYNGEE in the germline V gene. V was pared by 4 bases and J by 2 bases, with 7 bases of the junction left unmatched. The CDR3 spans 15 residues. This CDR3 reads CASSTTRTGNYGYTF. The CDR3, as DNA: TGTGCCAGCAGCACAACCCGGACAGGGAACTATGGCTACACCTTC.

The chain recombines TRBV2 with TRBJ2-2; the D is unclear. CDR3 size: 13 residues. The V end was cut by 2 bases, the J end by 5 bases, with 6 bases between. Germline V gives CDR1 SNHLY, CDR2 FYNNEI. For the CDR3, the DNA is TGTGCCAGCAGTGAAAAGCTTACCGGGGAGCTGTTTTTT. Translated, it gives CASSEKLTGELFF.

This clone was seen only a few times. The chain links TRBV5-1 to TRBJ2-5; perhaps TRBD1 as D (6 bases). The CDR3 has 14 amino acids. Germline CDR1 and CDR2: SGHRS and YFSETQ. Trimming cost V 2 bases and J 1 base, with 9 bases left between them. CDR3 bases: TGCGCCAGCAGCTTCGGACAGAGCCAAGAGACCCAGTACTTC. Amino acids: CASSFGQSQETQYF.

J is TRBJ2-3 and V is TRBV7-9, with 10 bases lining up with TRBD1. Germline V gene data show CDR1 as SEHNR and CDR2 as FQNEAQ (reference sequence). V lost 5 bases and J lost 4; bases outside the gene matches: 6. The CDR3 length is 15 residues. The CDR3 nucleotides read TGTGCCAGCAGCGTGGGGACAGGGGTGCCAGATACGCAGTATTTT. Translation: CASSVGTGVPDTQYF.

This clone showed up just a few times. The chain employs TRBV7-3 and TRBJ2-1; D gene uncertain. The CDR3 length is 15 residues. In germline, CDR1 is SGHTA, CDR2 FQGTGA. Trimming took 1 base from V and 0 from J, leaving 7 bases between them. The CDR3 sequence is CASSLMSSSYNEQFF. The DNA for the CDR3 is TGTGCCAGCAGCTTAATGTCCTCCTCCTACAATGAGCAGTTCTTC.

V gene TRBV18 combines with J gene TRBJ1-1, with D possibly TRBD1 on 6 matching bases. CDR3 size: 15 residues. The germline V and J ends were trimmed by 3 bases and 2 bases, with 13 bases remaining between them. The germline V gene has CDR1 KGHSH and CDR2 LQKENI. CDR3 in DNA: TGTGCCAGCTCACCTACTAGAGGGGGAAACACTGAAGCTTTCTTT. Protein product: CASSPTRGGNTEAFF.

The rearrangement joins TRBV5-1 to TRBJ2-7; TRBD2 aligns across 9 bases. V was pared by 0 bases and J by 7 bases, with 8 bases of the junction left unmatched. CDR3 length: 15 residues. From germline, CDR1 is SGHRS and CDR2 YFSETQ. CDR3 amino acids: CASSLVAGGPGEQYF. CDR3 nucleotides: TGCGCCAGCAGCTTGGTGGCGGGGGGGCCCGGAGAGCAGTACTTC.

The table lists this clone with a few counts. This sequence joins TRBV4-3 and TRBJ2-7; D is undetermined. V lost 4 bases, J lost 3 bases, and 16 bases lay in between. This CDR3 has 15 amino acids. The germline gives CDR1 LGHNA, CDR2 YSLEER. CDR3 coding DNA: TGCGCCAGCAGCCCTAAAGCGACGAGCAACTACGAGCAGTACTTC. The encoded protein is CASSPKATSNYEQYF.

The chain has TRBV7-6 and TRBJ2-3, with 11 bases that match TRBD2. The V gene end was trimmed by 4 bases and the J gene end by 0 bases; junction bases not matched to a gene: 3. This CDR3 spans 16 amino acids. CDR1 SGHVS and CDR2 FNYEAQ come from the germline V gene. This chain's CDR3 is CASSSRLAGSTDTQYF. The CDR3 nucleotides are TGTGCCAGCAGCTCGAGACTAGCGGGGAGCACAGATACGCAGTATTTT.

CDR3 sequence: CASSLGQGPWGEQFF. The CDR3 DNA is TGTGCCAGCAGCTTGGGGCAGGGCCCGTGGGGTGAGCAGTTCTTC. The chain is built from TRBV5-6 and TRBJ2-1; D possibly corresponds to TRBD1 (5 bases). V gave up 0 bases and J gave up 9 bases, with 16 bases separating them. From germline, CDR1 is SGHDT and CDR2 YYEEEE. The CDR3 runs 15 residues. Full variable domain (outside the CDR3, taken from reference TRBV5-6 and TRBJ2-1): DAGVTQSPTHLIKTRGQQVTLRCSPKSGHDTVSWYQQALGQGPQFIFQYYEEEERQRGNFPDRFSGHQFPNYSSELNVNALLLGDSALYLCASSLGQGPWGEQFFGPGTRLTVL.

The chain couples TRBV27 to TRBJ2-7; 9 bases line up with TRBD2. The V segment lost 5 bases and the J segment 6 bases; nucleotides outside the gene matches: 8. The germline gives CDR1 MNHEY, CDR2 SMNVEV (reference sequence). The CDR3 is 14 residues long. DNA for the CDR3: TGTGCCAGCAGTCGGTTAGCGGGGGAACGCGAGCAGTACTTC. Its translation: CASSRLAGEREQYF.

This clone occurred a few times. Its ends do not fully match the called genes, so a read error is possible. V usage is TRBV7-9 and J usage is TRBJ2-1; TRBD1 agrees at 8 bases. From germline, CDR1 is SEHNR and CDR2 FQNEAQ (reference sequence). The CDR3 sequence is 16 residues long. CDR3 in amino acids: CASSLAGQGAHNEQFF. CDR3 DNA: TGTGCCAGCAGCCTAGCCGGACAGGGTGCCCACAATGAGCAGTTCTTC.

As concerns this clone: One end of the junction does not line up with germline, which may come from a read error. The chain joins TRBV7-7 to TRBJ2-7, with a tentative D call TRBD1 (6 bases). CDR3 length equals 14 residues. Germline V CDR1 and CDR2: SSHAT, FNYEAQ (reference sequence). The CDR3 sequence: CASSLEQGTHEQYF. Here the CDR3 DNA reads TGTGCTAGCAGCTTAGAACAGGGAACCCACGAGCAGTACTTC.

This sequence joins TRBV4-1 and TRBJ2-3; 11 bases are shared with TRBD2. The V gene end was trimmed by 4 bases and the J gene end by 4 bases; junction bases not matched to a gene: 4. Looked up from germline, CDR1 is MGHRA and CDR2 is YSYEKL. CDR3 size: 15 residues. Written as DNA, the CDR3 is TGCGCCAGCAGCCTAGCGGGGGGGCTTCCAGATACGCAGTATTTT. Translating it yields CASSLAGGLPDTQYF.

As to this clone: An end of the junction differs from the germline gene, which may be a read error. The chain recombines TRBV7-7 with TRBJ2-5; 7 bases align to TRBD1. CDR1 SSHAT and CDR2 FNYEAQ come from the germline V gene (reference sequence). The CDR3 has 16 residues. DNA of the CDR3: TGTGCTAGCAGCCCACGTGGCAGGGGGAGAGGAGAGACCCAGTACTTC. The encoded protein is CASSPRGRGRGETQYF. Based on the CDR3 plus reference TRBV7-7 and TRBJ2-5, the full variable domain is GAGVSQSPRYKVTKRGQDVTLRCDPISSHATLYWYQQALGQGPEFLTYFNYEAQPDKSGLPSDRFSAERPEGSISTLTIQRTEQRDSAMYRCASSPRGRGRGETQYFGPGTRLLVL.

The J gene is TRBJ2-5, the V gene TRBV5-1, with D possibly being TRBD1 (5 bases). The germline gives CDR1 SGHRS, CDR2 YFSETQ. The V end lost 5 bases, the J end lost 5 bases, and 13 bases lay between the germline ends. This CDR3 region has 13 residues. The DNA for the CDR3 is TGCGCCAGCAGGGATCAGGGCTTGGAGACCCAGTACTTC. It specifies CASRDQGLETQYF.

The chain recombines TRBV4-1 with TRBJ2-7, with D maybe TRBD2 (5 bases). The CDR3 is 13 amino acids. Trimming removed 8 bases from V and 0 bases from J, with 11 bases in between. Germline V gives CDR1 MGHRA, CDR2 YSYEKL. DNA of the CDR3: TGCGCCAGCGGTAAGCGGATCTCCTACGAGCAGTACTTC. Its translation: CASGKRISYEQYF.

The rearrangement joins TRBV30 to TRBJ1-5; TRBD1 matches at 9 bases. The ends lost 0 bases at V and 6 bases at J; junction bases unmatched: 6. This CDR3 contains 15 residues. The germline gives CDR1 GTSNPN, CDR2 SVGIG (reference sequence). CDR3 DNA: TGTGCCTGGAGTGTCCCGGGACAGGGTTCTCAGCCCCAGCATTTT. Residues: CAWSVPGQGSQPQHF.

The chain has TRBV5-1 and TRBJ2-6; TRBD1 agrees at 11 bases. The CDR3 loop spans 16 amino acids. Germline CDR1 reads SGHRS; CDR2 reads YFSETQ. The trim removed 3 bases at V and 3 bases at J, leaving 2 bases unmatched. Here the CDR3 DNA reads TGCGCCAGCAGCTGGACAGGGGGCCTTGGGGCCAACGTCCTGACTTTC. This encodes CASSWTGGLGANVLTF.